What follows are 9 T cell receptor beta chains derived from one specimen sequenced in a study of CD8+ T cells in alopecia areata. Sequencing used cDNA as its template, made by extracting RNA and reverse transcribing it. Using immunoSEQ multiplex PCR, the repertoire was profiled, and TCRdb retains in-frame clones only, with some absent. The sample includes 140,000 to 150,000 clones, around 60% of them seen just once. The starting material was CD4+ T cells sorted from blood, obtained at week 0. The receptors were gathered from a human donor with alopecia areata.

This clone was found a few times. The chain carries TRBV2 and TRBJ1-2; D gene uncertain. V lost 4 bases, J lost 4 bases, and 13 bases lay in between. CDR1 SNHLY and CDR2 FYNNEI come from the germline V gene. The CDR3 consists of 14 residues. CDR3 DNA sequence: TGTGCCAGCAGTGCCAGCCAAGGACCCTATGGCTACACCTTC. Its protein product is CASSASQGPYGYTF. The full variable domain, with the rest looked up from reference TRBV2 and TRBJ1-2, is EPEVTQTPSHQVTQMGQEVILRCVPISNHLYFYWYRQILGQKVEFLVSFYNNEISEKSEIFDDQFSVERPDGSNFTLKIRSTKLEDSAMYFCASSASQGPYGYTFGSGTRLTVV.

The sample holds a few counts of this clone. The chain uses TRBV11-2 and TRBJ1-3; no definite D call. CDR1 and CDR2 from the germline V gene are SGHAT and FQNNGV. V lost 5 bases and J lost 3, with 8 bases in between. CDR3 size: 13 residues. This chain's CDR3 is CASSTTIGNTIYF. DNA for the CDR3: TGTGCCAGCAGCACGACAATTGGAAACACCATATATTTT.

CDR3 amino acids: CASLRSIGGYTF. CDR3 coding DNA: TGTGCCAGCCTCCGTTCGATCGGTGGCTACACCTTC. V and J are TRBV6-6 and TRBJ1-2; D remains ambiguous. This CDR3 region has 12 residues. Germline-derived CDR1 and CDR2 are MNHNY and SVGAGI (reference sequence). V was trimmed by 8 bases and J by 7 bases, leaving 14 bases between them.

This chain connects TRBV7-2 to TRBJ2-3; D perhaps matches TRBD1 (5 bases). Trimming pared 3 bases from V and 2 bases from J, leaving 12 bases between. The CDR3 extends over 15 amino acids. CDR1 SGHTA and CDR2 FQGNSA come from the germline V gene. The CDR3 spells CASSLTRVLTDTQYF. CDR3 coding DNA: TGTGCCAGCAGCTTGACCAGGGTACTCACAGATACGCAGTATTTT. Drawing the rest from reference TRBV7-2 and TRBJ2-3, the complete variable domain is GAGVSQSPSNKVTEKGKDVELRCDPISGHTALYWYRQSLGQGLEFLIYFQGNSAPDKSGLPSDRFSAERTGGSVSTLTIQRTQQEDSAVYLCASSLTRVLTDTQYFGPGTRLTVL.

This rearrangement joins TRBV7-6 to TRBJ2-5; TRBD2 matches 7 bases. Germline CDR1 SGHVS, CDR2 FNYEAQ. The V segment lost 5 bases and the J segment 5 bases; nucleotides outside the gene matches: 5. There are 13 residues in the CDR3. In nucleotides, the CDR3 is TGTGCCAGCAGCCGGGGGGTGACGGAGACCCAGTACTTC. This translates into CASSRGVTETQYF.

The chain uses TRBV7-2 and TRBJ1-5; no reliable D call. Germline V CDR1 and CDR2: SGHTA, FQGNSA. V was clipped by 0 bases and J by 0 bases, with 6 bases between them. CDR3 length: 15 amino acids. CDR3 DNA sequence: TGTGCCAGCAGCTTAGCGCTGTATAGCAATCAGCCCCAGCATTTT. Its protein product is CASSLALYSNQPQHF.

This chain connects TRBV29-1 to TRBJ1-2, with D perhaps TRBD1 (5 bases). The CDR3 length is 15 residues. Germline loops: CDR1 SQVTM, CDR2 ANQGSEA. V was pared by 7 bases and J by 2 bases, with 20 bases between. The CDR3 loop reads CSARGLKGTNYGYTF. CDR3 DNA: TGCAGCGCAAGGGGCCTGAAGGGTACAAACTATGGCTACACCTTC.

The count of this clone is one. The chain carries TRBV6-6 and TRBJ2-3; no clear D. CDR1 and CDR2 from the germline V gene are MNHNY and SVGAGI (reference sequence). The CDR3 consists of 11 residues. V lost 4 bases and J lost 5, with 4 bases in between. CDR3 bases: TGTGCCAGCAGTTCAGAAGATACGCAGTATTTT. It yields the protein CASSSEDTQYF.

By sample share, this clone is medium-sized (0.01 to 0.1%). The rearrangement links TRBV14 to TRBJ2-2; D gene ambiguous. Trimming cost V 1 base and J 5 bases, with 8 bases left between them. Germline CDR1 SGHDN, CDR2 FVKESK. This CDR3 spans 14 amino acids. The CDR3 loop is CASSQALRTGELFF. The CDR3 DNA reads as TGTGCCAGCAGCCAAGCCCTCAGGACCGGGGAGCTGTTTTTT.